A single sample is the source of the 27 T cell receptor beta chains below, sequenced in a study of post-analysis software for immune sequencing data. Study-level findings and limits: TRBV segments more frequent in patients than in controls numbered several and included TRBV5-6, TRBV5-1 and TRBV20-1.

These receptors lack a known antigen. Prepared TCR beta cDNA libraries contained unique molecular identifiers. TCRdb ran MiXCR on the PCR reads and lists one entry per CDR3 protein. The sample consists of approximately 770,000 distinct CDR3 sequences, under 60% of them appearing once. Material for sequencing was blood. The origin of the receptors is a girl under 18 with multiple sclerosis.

CDR3 sequence (DNA): TGTGCCAGCAGCTTAGGTGATACGGGACCAAGCATCCAAAACACCCAGTACTTC. It specifies CASSLGDTGPSIQNTQYF. V and J are TRBV11-1 and TRBJ2-7; the D call may be TRBD1 or TRBD2 (5 bases each). V dropped 1 base and J dropped 10 bases, with 29 bases sitting between them. Germline CDR1 reads SGHAT; CDR2 reads FQDESV (reference sequence). This CDR3 is 18 amino acids long.

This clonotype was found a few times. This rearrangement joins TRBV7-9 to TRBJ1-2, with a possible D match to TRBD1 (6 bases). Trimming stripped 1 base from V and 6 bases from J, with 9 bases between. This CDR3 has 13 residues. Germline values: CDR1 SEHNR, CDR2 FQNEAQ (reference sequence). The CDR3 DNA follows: TGTGCCAGCAGCTTAGACAGGGAGAATGGCTACACCTTC. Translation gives CASSLDRENGYTF.

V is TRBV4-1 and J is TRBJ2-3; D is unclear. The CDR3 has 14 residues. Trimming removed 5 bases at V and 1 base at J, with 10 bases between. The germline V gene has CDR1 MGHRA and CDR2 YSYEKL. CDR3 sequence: CASSSDFGTDTQYF. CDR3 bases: TGCGCCAGCAGCTCGGATTTTGGCACAGATACGCAGTATTTT.

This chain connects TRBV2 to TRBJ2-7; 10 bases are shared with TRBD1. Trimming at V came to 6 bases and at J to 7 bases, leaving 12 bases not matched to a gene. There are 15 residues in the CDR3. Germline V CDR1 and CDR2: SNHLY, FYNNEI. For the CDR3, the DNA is TGTGCCAGCAGACCCGGCAGACAGGGGGCATGGGAGCAGTACTTC. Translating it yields CASRPGRQGAWEQYF.

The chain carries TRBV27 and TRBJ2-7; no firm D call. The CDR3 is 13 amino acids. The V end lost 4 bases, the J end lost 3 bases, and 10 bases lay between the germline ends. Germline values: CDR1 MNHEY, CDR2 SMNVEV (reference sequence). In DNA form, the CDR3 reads TGTGCCAGCAGTTACGGACGGAGCTACGAGCAGTACTTC. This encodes CASSYGRSYEQYF.

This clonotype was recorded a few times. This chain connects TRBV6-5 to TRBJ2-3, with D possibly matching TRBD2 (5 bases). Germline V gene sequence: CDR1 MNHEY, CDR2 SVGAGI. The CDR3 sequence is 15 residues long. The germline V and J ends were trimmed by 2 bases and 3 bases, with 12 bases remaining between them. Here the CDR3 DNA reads TGTGCCAGCAGTTACATGGTGGGAGAGACAGATACGCAGTATTTT. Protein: CASSYMVGETDTQYF.

The CDR3 region is CATSAVSYNEQFF. In DNA, the CDR3 is TGTGCCACCAGCGCGGTTTCCTACAATGAGCAGTTCTTC. The chain links TRBV24-1 to TRBJ2-1; D unresolved. This CDR3 spans 13 amino acids. Germline loops: CDR1 KGHDR, CDR2 SFDVKD. V lost 7 bases and J 1 base, leaving 7 bases between the germline ends.

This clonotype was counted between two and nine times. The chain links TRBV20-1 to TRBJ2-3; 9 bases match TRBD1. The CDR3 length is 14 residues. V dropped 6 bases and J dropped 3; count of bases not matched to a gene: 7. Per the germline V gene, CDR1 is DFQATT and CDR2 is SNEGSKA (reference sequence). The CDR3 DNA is TGCAGTGCAACCGACAGGGGGATGACAGATACGCAGTATTTT. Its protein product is CSATDRGMTDTQYF.

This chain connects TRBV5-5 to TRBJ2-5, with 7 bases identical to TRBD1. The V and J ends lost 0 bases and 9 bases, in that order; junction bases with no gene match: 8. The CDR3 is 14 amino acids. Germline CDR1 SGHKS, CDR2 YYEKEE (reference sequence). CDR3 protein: CASSLVPGQTSQYF. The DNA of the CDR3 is TGTGCCAGCAGCTTGGTCCCGGGACAGACGTCCCAGTACTTC.

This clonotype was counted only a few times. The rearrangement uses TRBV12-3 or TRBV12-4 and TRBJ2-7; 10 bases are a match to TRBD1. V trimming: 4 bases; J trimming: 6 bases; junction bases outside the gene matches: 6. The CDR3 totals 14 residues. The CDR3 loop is CASSWRTGGIEQYF. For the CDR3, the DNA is TGTGCCAGCAGTTGGCGGACAGGGGGGATCGAGCAGTACTTC.

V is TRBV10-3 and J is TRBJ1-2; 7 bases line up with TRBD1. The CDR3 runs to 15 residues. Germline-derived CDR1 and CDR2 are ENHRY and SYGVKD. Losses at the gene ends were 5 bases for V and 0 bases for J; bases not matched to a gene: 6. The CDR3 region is CAISPTGTANYGYTF. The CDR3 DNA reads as TGTGCCATCAGTCCGACCGGGACAGCTAACTATGGCTACACCTTC.

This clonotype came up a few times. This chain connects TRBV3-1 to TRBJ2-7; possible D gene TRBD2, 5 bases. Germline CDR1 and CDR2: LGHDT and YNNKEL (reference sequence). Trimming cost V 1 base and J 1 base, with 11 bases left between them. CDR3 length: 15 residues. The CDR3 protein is CASSQGKGASYEQYF. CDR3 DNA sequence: TGTGCCAGCAGCCAAGGGAAGGGAGCTTCCTACGAGCAGTACTTC.

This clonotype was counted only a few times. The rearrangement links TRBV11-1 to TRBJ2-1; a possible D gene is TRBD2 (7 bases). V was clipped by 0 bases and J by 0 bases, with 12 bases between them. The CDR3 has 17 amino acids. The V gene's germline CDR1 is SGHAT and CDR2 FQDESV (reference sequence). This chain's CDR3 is CASSLASRGASYNEQFF. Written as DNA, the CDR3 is TGTGCCAGCAGCTTAGCGTCCCGGGGGGCCTCCTACAATGAGCAGTTCTTC.

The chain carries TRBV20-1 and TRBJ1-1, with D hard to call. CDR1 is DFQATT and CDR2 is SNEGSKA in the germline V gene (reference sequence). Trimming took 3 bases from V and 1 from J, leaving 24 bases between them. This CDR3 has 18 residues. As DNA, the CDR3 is TGCAGTGCTAGTGGCCAGGCAATCTCGGTAGCGCCGAACACTGAAGCTTTCTTT. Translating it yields CSASGQAISVAPNTEAFF.

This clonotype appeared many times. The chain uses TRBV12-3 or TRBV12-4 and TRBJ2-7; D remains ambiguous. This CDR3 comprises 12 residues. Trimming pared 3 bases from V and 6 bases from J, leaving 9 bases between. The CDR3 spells CASSFSFGEQYF. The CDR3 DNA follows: TGTGCCAGCAGTTTTTCCTTCGGCGAGCAGTACTTC.

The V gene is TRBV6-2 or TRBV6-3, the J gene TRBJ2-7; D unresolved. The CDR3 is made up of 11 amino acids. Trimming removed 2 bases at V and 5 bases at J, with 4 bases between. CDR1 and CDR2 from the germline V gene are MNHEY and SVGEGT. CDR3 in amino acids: CASSYKDEQYF. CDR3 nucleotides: TGTGCCAGCAGTTACAAGGACGAGCAGTACTTC.

CDR3 sequence reads: CASSLGLGGTEAFF. The DNA for the CDR3 is TGTGCCAGCAGTTTGGGTCTCGGGGGCACTGAAGCTTTCTTT. This rearrangement joins TRBV12-3 or TRBV12-4 to TRBJ1-1, with D perhaps matching TRBD1 (5 bases). V lost 3 bases to trimming and J lost 4 bases, with 12 bases between them. This CDR3 is built from 14 residues.

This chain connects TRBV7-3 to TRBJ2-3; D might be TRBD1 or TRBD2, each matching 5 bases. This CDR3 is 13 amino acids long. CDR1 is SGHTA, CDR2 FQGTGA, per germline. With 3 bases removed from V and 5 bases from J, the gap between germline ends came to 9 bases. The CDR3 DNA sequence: TGTGCCAGCAGCTTCCAGGGAGTAGATACGCAGTATTTT. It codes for CASSFQGVDTQYF.

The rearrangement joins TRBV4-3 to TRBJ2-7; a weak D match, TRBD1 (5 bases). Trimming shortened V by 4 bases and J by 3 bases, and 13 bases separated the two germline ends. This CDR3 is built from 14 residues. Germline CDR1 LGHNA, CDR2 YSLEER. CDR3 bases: TGCGCCAGCAGCCGGGGCCTCCCCGGCTACGAGCAGTACTTC. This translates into CASSRGLPGYEQYF.

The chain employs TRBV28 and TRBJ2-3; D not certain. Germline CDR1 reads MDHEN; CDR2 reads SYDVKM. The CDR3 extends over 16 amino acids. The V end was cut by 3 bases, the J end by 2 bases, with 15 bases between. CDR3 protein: CASSLHSSYHTDTQYF. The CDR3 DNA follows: TGTGCCAGCAGTTTGCATTCTTCCTACCACACAGATACGCAGTATTTT.

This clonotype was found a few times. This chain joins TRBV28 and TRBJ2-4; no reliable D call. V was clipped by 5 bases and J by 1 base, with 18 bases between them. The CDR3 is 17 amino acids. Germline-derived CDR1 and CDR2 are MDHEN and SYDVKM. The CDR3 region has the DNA TGTGCCAGCAGTCTTCGGGCCCTAAGTGCGGCCAAAAACATTCAGTACTTC. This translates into CASSLRALSAAKNIQYF.

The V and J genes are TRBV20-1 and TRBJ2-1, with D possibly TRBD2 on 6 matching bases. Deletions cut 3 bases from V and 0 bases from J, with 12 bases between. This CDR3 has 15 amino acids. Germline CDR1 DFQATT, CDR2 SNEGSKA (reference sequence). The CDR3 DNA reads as TGCAGTGCTAGGGCAAGGGACTTCTCCTACAATGAGCAGTTCTTC. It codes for CSARARDFSYNEQFF.

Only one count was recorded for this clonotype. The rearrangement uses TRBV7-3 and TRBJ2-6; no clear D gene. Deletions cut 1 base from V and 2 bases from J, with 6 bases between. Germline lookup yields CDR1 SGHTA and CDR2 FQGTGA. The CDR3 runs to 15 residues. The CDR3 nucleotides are TGTGCCAGCAGCTTAATCGGGCCTGGGGCCAACGTCCTGACTTTC. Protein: CASSLIGPGANVLTF. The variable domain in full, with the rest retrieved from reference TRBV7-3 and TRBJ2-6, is GAGVSQTPSNKVTEKGKYVELRCDPISGHTALYWYRQSLGQGPEFLIYFQGTGAADDSGLPNDRFFAVRPEGSVSTLKIQRTERGDSAVYLCASSLIGPGANVLTFGAGSRLTVL.

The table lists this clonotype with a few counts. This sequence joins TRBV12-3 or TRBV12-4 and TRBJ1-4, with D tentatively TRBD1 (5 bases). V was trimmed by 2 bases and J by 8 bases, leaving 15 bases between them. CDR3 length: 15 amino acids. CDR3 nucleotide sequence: TGTGCCAGCAGTTTATTGGGTCAGGGCGGAGAAAAACTGTTTTTT. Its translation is CASSLLGQGGEKLFF.

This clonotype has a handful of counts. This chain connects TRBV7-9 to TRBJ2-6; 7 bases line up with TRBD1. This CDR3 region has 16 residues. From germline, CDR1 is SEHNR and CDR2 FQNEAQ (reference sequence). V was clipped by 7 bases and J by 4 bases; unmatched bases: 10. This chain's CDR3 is CASNPFTGDGANVLTF. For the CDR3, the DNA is TGTGCCAGCAACCCCTTTACAGGGGACGGGGCCAACGTCCTGACTTTC.

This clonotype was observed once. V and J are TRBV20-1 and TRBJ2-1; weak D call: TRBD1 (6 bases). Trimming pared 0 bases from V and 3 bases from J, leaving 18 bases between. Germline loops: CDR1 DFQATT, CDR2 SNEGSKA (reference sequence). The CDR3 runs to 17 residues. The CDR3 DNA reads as TGCAGTGCTAGAGACCCAGGGGAGACAGTGGACTACAATGAGCAGTTCTTC. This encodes CSARDPGETVDYNEQFF.

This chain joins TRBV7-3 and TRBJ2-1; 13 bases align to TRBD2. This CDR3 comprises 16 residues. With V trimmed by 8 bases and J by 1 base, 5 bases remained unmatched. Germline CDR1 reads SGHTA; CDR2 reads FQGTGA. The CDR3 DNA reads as TGTGCCAGCGCCGAACTAGCGGGAGGGTCCTACAATGAGCAGTTCTTC. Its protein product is CASAELAGGSYNEQFF.